This T cell receptor (beta chain) is from a study of T cells after yellow fever vaccination. The study's findings and limits: The booster saw the reappearance of most primary-vaccination clones (around 95% CD4, 80% to 90% CD8).

MiXCR was run by TCRdb on the 5' RACE reads, yielding one entry per CDR3 protein. The table lists about 94,000 distinct CDR3 sequences, 7.5% to 10% of them singletons. The CDR3 has 15 residues. With 0 bases removed from V and 2 bases from J, the gap between germline ends came to 11 bases. CDR1 is MNHEY and CDR2 is SVGEGT in the germline V gene. This receptor was obtained from a man younger than 30 who received the YFV17D yellow fever vaccine. This material consisted of CD8+ T cells not binding an NS4B(214-222) dextramer, sorted from PBMCs, taken roughly 15 days after the first yellow fever vaccination. V and J are TRBV6-2 or TRBV6-3 and TRBJ2-7, with D perhaps TRBD2 (6 bases). The CDR3 loop reads CASSYSQEGTYEQYV. The DNA of the CDR3 is TGTGCCAGCAGTTACTCTCAGGAGGGCACCTACGAGCAGTACGTC.